Only one count was recorded for the clone carrying this T cell receptor beta chain. The antigen is undetermined. Germline is not matched at one junction end, which may reflect a read error. CDR3 length: 13 amino acids. In germline, CDR1 is MGHRA, CDR2 YSYEKL. The iRepertoire nested amplicon-rescue multiplex PCR amplified TCR alpha and beta CDR3s from RNA. Tissue mRNA or PBMC total RNA, roughly 95-400 ng, went into one-step reverse transcription and amplification. TCRdb re-called the multiplex PCR reads through MiXCR, storing one row per CDR3 protein. This sample has over 80,000 distinct CDR3 sequences, with roughly 37% found just once. The sample belongs to a study of glioma-infiltrating T cells. Whole-study findings and limits: Only very few CDR3 sequences appeared in both tissue and blood. Above-expected tissue-blood divergence occurred in all gliomas, most in low-grade ones.

This sequence originates from a human donor with low-grade glioma or glioblastoma, undergoing nonglioma brain surgery, or in good health (not recorded which). Sequenced: glioma tissue, nonneoplastic brain tissue, or PBMCs (not recorded which). The V gene is TRBV4-1, the J gene TRBJ1-1; 7 nucleotides align to TRBD1. CDR3 in DNA: TGTGCAAGCAGCCCACAGGGACAGTGGAGAGCTTTCTTT. Protein product: CASSPQGQWRAFF.